This note documents a single T cell receptor beta chain sequence. Clones were sequenced by immunoSEQ multiplex PCR, and TCRdb holds only the in-frame ones, with some missing. The sample gives tens of thousands of clones, 88% of which show up once; 15% to 20% is in the top ten. The data derive from a study of blood T cell repertoires in COVID-19. On the study more broadly: Collection of acute and convalescent COVID-19 samples took place in the United States, Italy and Spain. PBMCs, B-cell-depleted T cells, or T cells were the source of the cDNA or gDNA that made up the material.

The J segment lost 0 bases and the V segment lost 5 bases, leaving 8 bases of the junction unmatched. The CDR3 has 17 residues. Germline assignment: CDR1 SGHTA and CDR2 FQGNSA. This TCR was sampled from a human donor in a cohort sampled during active COVID-19. The gene calls are TRBV7-2 and TRBJ2-3; 10 bases agree with TRBD2. The sample comprised peripheral blood. CDR3 in amino acids: CASSPQASGGSTDTQYF. The CDR3 DNA reads TGTGCCAGCAGCCCCCAGGCTAGCGGGGGCAGCACAGATACGCAGTATTTT.